This record looks at one TCR beta chain sequence and its context. Its antigen is as yet unknown. TCRdb processed the RT-PCR reads anew with MiXCR; each CDR3 protein has one entry. The repertoire holds some 850,000 distinct CDR3 sequences, about 18% seen once, with under 13% in the top ten. The data derive from a study of response to subunit inactivated influenza vaccine. Study findings and constraints: There was a suggestion from the authors that each seasonal influenza vaccination recruits few new T cells.

The sequence was collected from a man in his forties or fifties who received an inactivated influenza vaccine. The sequenced sample was PBMCs from blood, obtained 5 days after vaccination.

CDR3 residues: CASSYRRDRVSHEQYF. DNA of the CDR3: TGTGCCAGCAGTTACCGCCGGGACAGGGTTTCCCACGAGCAGTACTTC. The chain combines TRBV6-2 or TRBV6-3 with TRBJ2-7; TRBD1 agrees at 9 bases. J gave up 5 bases and V 2 bases, and 10 bases lay outside the gene matches. Looked up from germline, CDR1 is MNHEY and CDR2 is SVGEGT. This CDR3 is built from 16 residues.